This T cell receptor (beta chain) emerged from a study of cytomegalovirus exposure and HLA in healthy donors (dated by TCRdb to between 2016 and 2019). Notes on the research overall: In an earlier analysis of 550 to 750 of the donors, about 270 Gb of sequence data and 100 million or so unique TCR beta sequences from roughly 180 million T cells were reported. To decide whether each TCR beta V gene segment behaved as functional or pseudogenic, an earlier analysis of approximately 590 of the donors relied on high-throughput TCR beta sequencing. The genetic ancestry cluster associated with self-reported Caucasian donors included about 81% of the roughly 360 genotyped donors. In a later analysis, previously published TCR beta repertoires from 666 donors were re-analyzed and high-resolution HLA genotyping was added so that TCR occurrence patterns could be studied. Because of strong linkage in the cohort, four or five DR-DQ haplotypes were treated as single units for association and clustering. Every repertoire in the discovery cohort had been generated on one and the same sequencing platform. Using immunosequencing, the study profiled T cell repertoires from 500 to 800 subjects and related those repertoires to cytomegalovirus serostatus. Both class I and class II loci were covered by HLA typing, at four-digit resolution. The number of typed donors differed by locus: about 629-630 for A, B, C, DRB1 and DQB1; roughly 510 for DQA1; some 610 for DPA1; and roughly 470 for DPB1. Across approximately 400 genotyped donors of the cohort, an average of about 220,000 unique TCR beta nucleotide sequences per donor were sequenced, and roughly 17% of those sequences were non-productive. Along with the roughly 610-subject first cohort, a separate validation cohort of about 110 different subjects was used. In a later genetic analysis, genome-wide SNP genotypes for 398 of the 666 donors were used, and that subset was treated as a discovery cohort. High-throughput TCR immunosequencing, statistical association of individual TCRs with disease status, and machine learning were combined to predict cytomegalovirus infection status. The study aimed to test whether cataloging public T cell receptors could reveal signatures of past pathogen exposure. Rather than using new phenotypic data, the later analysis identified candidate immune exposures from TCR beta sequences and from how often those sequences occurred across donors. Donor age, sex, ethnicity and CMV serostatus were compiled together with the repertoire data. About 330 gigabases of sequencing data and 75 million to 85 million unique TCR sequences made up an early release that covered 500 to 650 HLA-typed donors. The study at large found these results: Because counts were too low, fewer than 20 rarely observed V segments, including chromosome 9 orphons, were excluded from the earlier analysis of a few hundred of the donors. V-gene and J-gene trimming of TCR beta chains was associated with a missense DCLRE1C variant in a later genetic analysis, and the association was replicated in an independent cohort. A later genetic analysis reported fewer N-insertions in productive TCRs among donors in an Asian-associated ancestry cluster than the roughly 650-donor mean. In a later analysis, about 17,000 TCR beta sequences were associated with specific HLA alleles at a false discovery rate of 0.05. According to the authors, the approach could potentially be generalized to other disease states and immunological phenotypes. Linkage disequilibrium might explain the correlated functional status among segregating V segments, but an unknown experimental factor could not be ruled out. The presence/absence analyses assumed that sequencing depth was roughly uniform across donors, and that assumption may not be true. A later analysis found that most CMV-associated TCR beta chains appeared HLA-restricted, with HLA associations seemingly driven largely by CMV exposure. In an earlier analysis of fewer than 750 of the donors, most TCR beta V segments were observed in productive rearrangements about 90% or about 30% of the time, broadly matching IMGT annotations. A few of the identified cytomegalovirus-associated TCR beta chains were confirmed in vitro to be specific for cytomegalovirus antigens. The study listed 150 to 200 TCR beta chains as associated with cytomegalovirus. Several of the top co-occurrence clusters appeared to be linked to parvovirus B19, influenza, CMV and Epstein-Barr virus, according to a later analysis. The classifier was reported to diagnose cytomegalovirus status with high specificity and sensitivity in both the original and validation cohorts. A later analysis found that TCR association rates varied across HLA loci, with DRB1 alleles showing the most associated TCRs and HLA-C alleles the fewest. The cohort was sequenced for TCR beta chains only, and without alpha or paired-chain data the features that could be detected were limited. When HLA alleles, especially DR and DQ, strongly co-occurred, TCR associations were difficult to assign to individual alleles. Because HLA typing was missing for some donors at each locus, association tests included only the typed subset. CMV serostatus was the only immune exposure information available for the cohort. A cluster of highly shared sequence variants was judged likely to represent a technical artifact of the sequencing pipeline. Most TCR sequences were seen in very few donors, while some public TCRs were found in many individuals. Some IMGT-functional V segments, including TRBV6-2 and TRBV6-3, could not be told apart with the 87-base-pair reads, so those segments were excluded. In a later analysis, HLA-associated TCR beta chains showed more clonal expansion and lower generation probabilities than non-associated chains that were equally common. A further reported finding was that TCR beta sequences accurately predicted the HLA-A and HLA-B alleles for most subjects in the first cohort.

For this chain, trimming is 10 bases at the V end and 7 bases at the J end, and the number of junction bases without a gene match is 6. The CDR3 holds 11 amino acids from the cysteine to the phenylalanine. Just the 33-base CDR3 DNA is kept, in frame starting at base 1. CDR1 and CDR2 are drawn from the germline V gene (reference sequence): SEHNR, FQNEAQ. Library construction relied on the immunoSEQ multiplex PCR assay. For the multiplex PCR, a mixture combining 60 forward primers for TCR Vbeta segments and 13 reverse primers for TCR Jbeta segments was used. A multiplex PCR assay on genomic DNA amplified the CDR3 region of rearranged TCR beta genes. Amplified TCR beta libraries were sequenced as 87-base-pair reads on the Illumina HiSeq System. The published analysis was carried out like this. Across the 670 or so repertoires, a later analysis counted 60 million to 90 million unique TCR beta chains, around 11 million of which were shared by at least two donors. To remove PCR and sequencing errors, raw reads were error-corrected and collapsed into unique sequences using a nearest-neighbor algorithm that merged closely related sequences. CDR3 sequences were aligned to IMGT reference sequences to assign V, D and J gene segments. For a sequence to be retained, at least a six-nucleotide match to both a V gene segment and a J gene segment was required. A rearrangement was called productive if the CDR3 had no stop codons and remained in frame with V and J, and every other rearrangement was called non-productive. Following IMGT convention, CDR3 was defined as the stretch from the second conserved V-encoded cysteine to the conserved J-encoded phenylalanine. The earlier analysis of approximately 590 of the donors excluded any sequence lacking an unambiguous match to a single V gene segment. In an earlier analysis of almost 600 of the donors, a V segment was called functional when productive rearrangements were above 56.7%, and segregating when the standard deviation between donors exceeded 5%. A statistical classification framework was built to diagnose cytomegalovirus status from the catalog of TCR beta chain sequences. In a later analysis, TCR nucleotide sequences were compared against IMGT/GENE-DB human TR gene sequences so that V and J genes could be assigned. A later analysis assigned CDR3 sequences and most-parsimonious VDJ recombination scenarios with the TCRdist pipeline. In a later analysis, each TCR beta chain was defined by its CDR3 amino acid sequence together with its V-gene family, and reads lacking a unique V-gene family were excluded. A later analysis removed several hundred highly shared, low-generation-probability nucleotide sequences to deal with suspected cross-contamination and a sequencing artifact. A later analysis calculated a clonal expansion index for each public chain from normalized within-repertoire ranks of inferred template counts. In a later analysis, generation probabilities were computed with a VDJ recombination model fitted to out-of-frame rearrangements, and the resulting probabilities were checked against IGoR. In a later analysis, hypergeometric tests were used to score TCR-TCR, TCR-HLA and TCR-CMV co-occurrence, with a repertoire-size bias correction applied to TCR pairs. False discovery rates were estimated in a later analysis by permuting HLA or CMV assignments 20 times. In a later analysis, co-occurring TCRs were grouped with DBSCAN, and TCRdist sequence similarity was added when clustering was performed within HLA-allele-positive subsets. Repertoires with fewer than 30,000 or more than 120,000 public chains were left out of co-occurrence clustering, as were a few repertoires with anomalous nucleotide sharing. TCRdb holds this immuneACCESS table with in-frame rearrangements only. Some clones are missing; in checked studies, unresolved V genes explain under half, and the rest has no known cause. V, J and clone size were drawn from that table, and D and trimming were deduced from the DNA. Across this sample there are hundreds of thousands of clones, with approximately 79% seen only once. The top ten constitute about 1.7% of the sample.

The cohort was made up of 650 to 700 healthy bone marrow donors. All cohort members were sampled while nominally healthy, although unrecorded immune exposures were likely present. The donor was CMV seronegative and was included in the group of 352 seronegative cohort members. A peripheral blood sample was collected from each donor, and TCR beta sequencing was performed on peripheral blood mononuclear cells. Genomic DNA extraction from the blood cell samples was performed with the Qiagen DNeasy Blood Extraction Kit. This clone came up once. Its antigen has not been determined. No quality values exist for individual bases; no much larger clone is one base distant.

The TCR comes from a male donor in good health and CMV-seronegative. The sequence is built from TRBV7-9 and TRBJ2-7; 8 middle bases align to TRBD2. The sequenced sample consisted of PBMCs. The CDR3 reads CATARGGEQYF. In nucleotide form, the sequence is TGTGCCACTGCCCGGGGGGGTGAGCAGTACTTC. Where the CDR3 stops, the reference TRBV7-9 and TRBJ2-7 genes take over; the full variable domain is DTGVSQNPRHKITKRGQNVTFRCDPISEHNRLYWYRQTLGQGPEFLTYFQNEAQLEKSRLLSDRFSAERPKGSFSTLEIQRTEQGDSAMYLCATARGGEQYFGPGTRLTVT.